Given below is one TCR beta chain in context. Its antigen remains unidentified. This CDR3 has 13 amino acids. Per the germline V gene, CDR1 is LGHNA and CDR2 is YSLEER. With 0 bases removed from V and 9 bases from J, the gap between germline ends came to 9 bases. The sort gate was single viable CD3+CD4+CD8-CD45RO+ cells for memory CD4+ T cells. This record comes from a study of memory CD4+ T cells and cytomegalovirus serostatus. Whole-study results and caveats: Suggested: most of the CMV-linked TCR signature lies in CD4+ memory cells.

In the study's own analysis: Out-of-frame sequences were removed, leaving around 2,000,000 distinct TCRbeta sequences. Using immunoSEQ multiplex PCR, the repertoire was profiled, and TCRdb retains in-frame clones only, with some absent. The V and J calls and clone size are taken from that table; D and trimming were inferred from the DNA. Of some 41,000 clones in the sample, about 82% are singletons; the top ten hold about 6.8%. The receptor's source is an adult in good health and CMV-seronegative. V is TRBV4-3 and J is TRBJ2-1; D possibly matches TRBD1 or TRBD2 (5 bases each). Source material: memory CD4+ T cells from blood. The CDR3 DNA sequence: TGCGCCAGCAGCCAAGATATGAGGGGTGAGCAGTTCTTC. Amino acids: CASSQDMRGEQFF.